What follows describes a single T cell receptor beta chain. Antigen specificity is unknown. At the DNA level, this CDR3 is encoded by other sequences in the same sample as well. This sample is drawn from a study of shared clonotypes between healthy human individuals. The wider study: For every donor, three CD4 naive, three CD4 memory, two CD8 naive and one CD8 memory plates were used. Findings of the study overall: Naive CD4 clonotypes overlapped across several donors at approximately 5.5%. Larger richness was generally estimated for naive than memory subsets.

Sequencing used immunoSEQ multiplex PCR; TCRdb keeps in-frame clones, though not all of them. The sample carries roughly 1,500,000 clones, around 98.5% recorded once. Trimming removed 1 base from V and 2 bases from J, with 6 bases in between. Germline values: CDR1 SGHKS, CDR2 YYEKEE (reference sequence). The CDR3 spans 13 residues. The V call is TRBV5-5, the J call TRBJ1-1; D remains unclear. The sequenced material came from naive CD4+ T cells sorted from blood. Subset indicated: CD45RA+ positively selected. This TCR derives from a man aged 30 to 45 in good health. This chain's CDR3 is CASSLRPNTEAFF. The CDR3 nucleotides are TGTGCCAGCAGCTTGCGGCCAAACACTGAAGCTTTCTTT.